This passage covers 21 T cell receptor beta chains from one sample sequenced in a study of regulatory T cells in long-lasting Graves disease. Building the TCR beta libraries relied on iRepertoire HTBI primers, and CDR3 regions underwent Arm-PCR. TCRdb reanalysed the multiplex PCR reads using MiXCR and keeps one entry per CDR3 protein. The repertoire holds around 460,000 distinct CDR3 sequences, with 20% to 25% as singletons. The time point denotes: persistent/refractory GD, antithyroid drugs over 5 years with positive TRAb. The TCR library was made from RNA extracted from PBMCs. This material consisted of peripheral blood mononuclear cells (PBMCs), taken when the disease was refractory, from a patient treated with antithyroid drugs. These receptors were collected from a female donor with Graves disease.

The sample holds a few counts of this clonotype. The chain couples TRBV7-6 to TRBJ2-7; D may be TRBD1 or TRBD2 (5 bases each). The CDR3 has 14 residues. The V gene's germline CDR1 is SGHVS and CDR2 FNYEAQ. With 1 base removed from V and 6 bases from J, the gap between germline ends came to 13 bases. CDR3 DNA sequence: TGTGCCAGCAGCTTAGGGGGGAGTGGGTCCGAGCAGTACTTC. It specifies CASSLGGSGSEQYF.

On this clonotype: No conserved phenylalanine or tryptophan is present at the end of the CDR3, so a read error is the likely explanation. The V call is TRBV30, the J call TRBJ1-2; 9 bases map to TRBD1. This CDR3 is built from 15 residues. Germline V lookup: CDR1 GTSNPN, CDR2 SVGIG (reference sequence). V dropped 5 bases and J dropped 4; count of bases not matched to a gene: 11. CDR3 residues: CAWGSTGTGSYGYTL. DNA of the CDR3: TGTGCCTGGGGATCCACAGGGACAGGGAGCTATGGCTACACCCTC.

This clonotype was detected many times. The chain recombines TRBV7-8 with TRBJ1-1, with D maybe TRBD1 (5 bases). The germline V and J ends were trimmed by 5 bases and 4 bases, with 11 bases remaining between them. Germline V gene sequence: CDR1 SGHVS, CDR2 FQNEAQ. The CDR3 runs 13 residues. The CDR3 nucleotides are TGTGCCAGCAGCGCGGGGGGAGGCACTGAAGCTTTCTTT. This sequence encodes CASSAGGGTEAFF.

This clonotype was observed a few times. This chain uses TRBV20-1 with TRBJ2-7; 12 positions match TRBD2. Germline trimming cut 5 bases from V and 0 bases from J; bases unmatched to any gene: 2. This CDR3 contains 14 residues. Per germline, CDR1 DFQATT and CDR2 SNEGSKA (reference sequence). The CDR3 DNA sequence: TGCAGTGCTGTGACTAGCGGGGGCTCCTACGAGCAGTACTTC. It encodes CSAVTSGGSYEQYF.

This clonotype was recorded at least ten times. The rearrangement uses TRBV6-5 and TRBJ2-5, with D unclear. This CDR3 is 15 amino acids long. Germline CDR1 is MNHEY and CDR2 is SVGAGI. V was shortened by 3 bases and J by 4 bases, with 15 bases between the two germline ends. CDR3 nucleotide sequence: TGTGCCAGCAGTTATCAGGCCATTCTGGGAGAGACCCAGTACTTC. This encodes CASSYQAILGETQYF.

This clonotype was observed a handful of times. The rearrangement uses TRBV3-1 and TRBJ1-1, with a weak D call TRBD1 (5 bases). Trimming cost V 0 bases and J 3 bases, with 11 bases left between them. CDR3 length: 15 residues. Germline V gives CDR1 LGHDT, CDR2 YNNKEL (reference sequence). CDR3 sequence (DNA): TGTGCCAGCAGCCAAGATCCGCAGGGAGACACTGAAGCTTTCTTT. As protein: CASSQDPQGDTEAFF.

The J gene is TRBJ1-5, the V gene TRBV10-3; D unresolved. This CDR3 is built from 15 residues. The ends were cut back, 4 bases at V and 3 bases at J, with 13 bases in the middle. Germline CDR1 ENHRY, CDR2 SYGVKD. CDR3 region: CAISGNSNLNQPQHF. Written as DNA, the CDR3 is TGTGCCATCAGTGGCAACTCAAATCTCAATCAGCCCCAGCATTTT.

This clonotype was seen a few times. The chain recombines TRBV19 with TRBJ1-5, with D perhaps matching TRBD1 (6 bases). Germline V gene lookup returns CDR1 LNHDA and CDR2 SQIVND (reference sequence). V was trimmed by 1 base and J by 6 bases, leaving 16 bases between them. The CDR3 covers 16 residues. The CDR3: CASSIGGSAGAQPQHF. In DNA, the CDR3 is TGTGCCAGTAGTATAGGGGGATCGGCAGGGGCTCAGCCCCAGCATTTT. Drawing the rest from reference TRBV19 and TRBJ1-5, the complete variable domain is DGGITQSPKYLFRKEGQNVTLSCEQNLNHDAMYWYRQDPGQGLRLIYYSQIVNDFQKGDIAEGYSVSREKKESFPLTVTSAQKNPTAFYLCASSIGGSAGAQPQHFGDGTRLSIL.

This clonotype was observed a handful of times. The rearrangement joins TRBV6-5 to TRBJ1-5; D is undetermined. CDR3 length: 14 amino acids. V dropped 0 bases and J dropped 5 bases, with 8 bases sitting between them. Germline assignment: CDR1 MNHEY and CDR2 SVGAGI. CDR3 DNA sequence: TGTGCCAGCAGTTACTCGATGGCTGATCAGCCCCAGCATTTT. This sequence encodes CASSYSMADQPQHF.

The J gene is TRBJ1-1, the V gene TRBV7-9; D might be TRBD1 (6 bases). Trimming removed 7 bases from V and 3 bases from J, with 9 bases in between. The germline V gene has CDR1 SEHNR and CDR2 FQNEAQ (reference sequence). This CDR3 is built from 12 residues. The CDR3, as DNA: TGTGCCAGCAACAGGGTTGACACTGAAGCTTTCTTT. Protein sequence: CASNRVDTEAFF.

This clonotype was picked up many times. This rearrangement joins TRBV19 to TRBJ2-7; tentatively, D is TRBD1 (6 bases). Deletions cut 5 bases from V and 2 bases from J, with 13 bases between. This CDR3 spans 14 amino acids. Per germline, CDR1 LNHDA and CDR2 SQIVND (reference sequence). CDR3 amino acids: CASSHTSGAYEQYF. The CDR3 DNA reads TGTGCCAGTAGTCACACCTCAGGGGCCTACGAGCAGTACTTC.

This clonotype appeared a few times. This rearrangement joins TRBV6-5 to TRBJ2-2; D might be TRBD2 (5 bases). The germline CDR1 and CDR2 sequences are MNHEY and SVGAGI. The CDR3 covers 14 residues. V gave up 2 bases and J gave up 3 bases, with 7 bases separating them. CDR3 residues: CASSYSGYTGELFF. The CDR3 DNA follows: TGTGCCAGCAGTTACAGCGGTTACACCGGGGAGCTGTTTTTT.

Ten or more counts support this clonotype. This sequence joins TRBV28 and TRBJ1-1, with no clear D. V lost 3 bases and J lost 0, with 17 bases in between. In germline, CDR1 is MDHEN, CDR2 SYDVKM. This CDR3 spans 17 amino acids. The CDR3 DNA is TGTGCCAGCAGTTTCCTGACCTGGGGAGTGGTGAACACTGAAGCTTTCTTT. Residues: CASSFLTWGVVNTEAFF.

V gene TRBV7-9 combines with J gene TRBJ1-1, with 8 bases aligning to TRBD1. Germline-derived CDR1 and CDR2 are SEHNR and FQNEAQ (reference sequence). The V segment lost 1 base and the J segment 1 base; nucleotides outside the gene matches: 5. The CDR3 consists of 16 residues. The CDR3 is CASSLVGGQENTEAFF. CDR3 DNA: TGTGCCAGCAGCTTAGTTGGGGGACAGGAGAACACTGAAGCTTTCTTT. Drawing the rest from reference TRBV7-9 and TRBJ1-1, the complete variable domain is DTGVSQNPRHKITKRGQNVTFRCDPISEHNRLYWYRQTLGQGPEFLTYFQNEAQLEKSRLLSDRFSAERPKGSFSTLEIQRTEQGDSAMYLCASSLVGGQENTEAFFGQGTRLTVV.

This clonotype showed up many times. The chain uses TRBV28 and TRBJ2-7, with 7 positions matching TRBD1. Germline values: CDR1 MDHEN, CDR2 SYDVKM. The ends lost 6 bases at V and 0 bases at J; junction bases unmatched: 8. The CDR3 consists of 15 residues. CDR3 nucleotides: TGTGCCAGCAGCTCCGGACAGGAGAGCTCCTACGAGCAGTACTTC. Encoded protein: CASSSGQESSYEQYF.

V is TRBV5-1 and J is TRBJ2-7, with TRBD1 matching over 7 bases. V lost 5 bases to trimming and J lost 1 base; unmatched junction nucleotides: 9. CDR3 size: 15 residues. The germline gives CDR1 SGHRS, CDR2 YFSETQ. Written as DNA, the CDR3 is TGCGCCAGCAGATTCGCTACAGGGGAATCCTACGAGCAGTACTTC. Protein product: CASRFATGESYEQYF. The whole variable domain, remainder taken from reference TRBV5-1 and TRBJ2-7, is KAGVTQTPRYLIKTRGQQVTLSCSPISGHRSVSWYQQTPGQGLQFLFEYFSETQRNKGNFPGRFSGRQFSNSRSEMNVSTLELGDSALYLCASRFATGESYEQYFGPGTRLTVT.

As to this clonotype: A much larger clone sits a single nucleotide away, making a read error possible. This chain joins TRBV28 and TRBJ2-7; TRBD2 agrees at 7 bases. There are 14 residues in the CDR3. The germline gives CDR1 MDHEN, CDR2 SYDVKM. After removal of 5 bases from V and 5 bases from J, the junction contained 9 bases not matched to a gene. CDR3 loop: CASSLGLPQNEQYF. DNA for the CDR3: TGTGCCAGCAGTCTGGGACTACCGCAAAACGAGCAGTACTTC.

This chain joins TRBV13 and TRBJ2-1; 7 bases fit TRBD2. With V trimmed by 9 bases and J by 10 bases, 12 bases remained unmatched. Germline loops: CDR1 PRHDT, CDR2 FYEKMQ (reference sequence). The CDR3 is 13 amino acids. The CDR3 loop reads CASRLWVGGEQFF. CDR3 in DNA: TGTGCCAGTCGCCTGTGGGTGGGAGGGGAGCAGTTCTTC.

This clonotype was seen at least ten times. This chain links TRBV7-9 with TRBJ1-4, with D uncertain. Germline CDR1 reads SEHNR; CDR2 reads FQNEAQ (reference sequence). This CDR3 region has 15 residues. V lost 5 bases to trimming and J lost 0 bases, with 10 bases between them. In DNA form, the CDR3 reads TGTGCCAGCAGCACGACAACCGCAACTAATGAAAAACTGTTTTTT. Residues: CASSTTTATNEKLFF.

Regarding this clonotype: A read error may be the cause here, since a much bigger clone is one base away. Because it lacks the conserved phenylalanine or tryptophan at the end, this CDR3 is likely a read error. The chain couples TRBV6-1 to TRBJ2-5; the match to TRBD2 covers 8 bases. CDR1 and CDR2 from the germline V gene are MNHNS and SASEGT. V lost 5 bases, J lost 10 bases, and 15 bases stayed unmatched. The CDR3 extends over 15 amino acids. CDR3 amino acids: CASSLDPGLDIYQYS. CDR3 nucleotide sequence: TGTGCCAGCAGTCTCGATCCGGGACTAGACATTTACCAGTACTCC.

This clonotype was seen at least ten times. The chain uses TRBV20-1 and TRBJ1-1; D uncertain. The CDR3 consists of 12 residues. Trimming took off 6 bases at V and 1 base at J, with 9 bases between the two ends. CDR1 is DFQATT, CDR2 SNEGSKA, per germline (reference sequence). CDR3 region: CSAREGNTEAFF. The CDR3 DNA reads as TGCAGTGCGCGAGAGGGGAACACTGAAGCTTTCTTT.